The clone carrying this T cell receptor (beta chain) was seen ten or more times. Its antigen is not identified. The V gene end was trimmed by 4 bases and the J gene end by 4 bases; junction bases not matched to a gene: 7. CDR1 and CDR2 from the germline V gene are LGHDT and YNNKEL (reference sequence). The CDR3 is 15 residues long. This sample is drawn from a study of T cells after yellow fever vaccination. Findings and caveats of the study: When the response was secondary, it was weaker but reached its peak faster, day 5 versus 15.

TCRdb reprocessed the 5' RACE reads with MiXCR, giving one entry per CDR3 protein. Found here are around 250,000 distinct CDR3 sequences, 6.9% of them singletons; the top ten hold around 0.9%. The specimen was CD4+ T cells sorted from PBMCs, collected 15 days after the yellow fever booster vaccination. The clonotype was recovered from a man in his thirties or forties who received the YFV17D yellow fever vaccine. This rearrangement joins TRBV3-1 to TRBJ1-1, with 9 bases fitting TRBD1. CDR3 coding DNA: TGTGCCAGCAGCCTAACAGGGGGCGTTGGCACTGAAGCTTTCTTT. Protein sequence: CASSLTGGVGTEAFF.